A single sample gave rise to the 16 T cell receptor beta chains below, sequenced in a study of T cell responses to AZD1222 COVID-19 vaccine. Here immunoSEQ multiplex PCR was the method, and the copy in TCRdb shows in-frame clones only, minus some. Here the sample spans about 130,000 clones, about 91% being singletons. The material was peripheral blood, obtained on day 0 of AZD1222 vaccination. The receptors stem from an adult in good health.

The gene calls are TRBV6-5 and TRBJ2-3, with 9 bases aligning to TRBD1. This CDR3 has 15 residues. Trimming removed 6 bases from V and 6 bases from J; junction bases left unmatched: 10. Germline-derived CDR1 and CDR2 are MNHEY and SVGAGI. The CDR3 region is CASRDTGGGSDTQYF. The DNA of the CDR3 is TGTGCCAGCAGGGATACAGGGGGCGGAAGTGATACGCAGTATTTT.

CDR3 in DNA: TGTGCCACCAGTGATTGGGGATCGGGGGGCGCGTCTAACGGGGAGCTGTTTTTT. Translation gives CATSDWGSGGASNGELFF. V usage is TRBV24-1 and J usage is TRBJ2-2; D is perhaps TRBD2 (7 bases). V dropped 2 bases and J dropped 7 bases, with 22 bases sitting between them. This CDR3 has 18 residues. Germline values: CDR1 KGHDR, CDR2 SFDVKD.

The gene calls are TRBV2 and TRBJ1-2; TRBD1 is a possible D gene (5 bases). The CDR3 length is 14 residues. Germline V gives CDR1 SNHLY, CDR2 FYNNEI. The V end was cut by 6 bases, the J end by 5 bases, with 16 bases between. The CDR3 reads CASRRAWGVYGYTF. The CDR3 DNA reads as TGTGCCAGCAGGAGGGCCTGGGGGGTATATGGCTACACCTTC.

The CDR3: CASSPSGVVSEQYF. CDR3 DNA: TGTGCCAGCTCACCCTCGGGGGTAGTTAGCGAGCAGTACTTC. The rearrangement uses TRBV18 and TRBJ2-7; D possibly corresponds to TRBD2 (6 bases). The length of the CDR3 is 14 residues. With 3 bases removed from V and 6 bases from J, the gap between germline ends came to 15 bases. The germline gives CDR1 KGHSH, CDR2 LQKENI.

V gene TRBV3-1 (or the pseudogene TRBV3-2) combines with J gene TRBJ2-1; TRBD1 aligns across 7 bases. With V trimmed by 2 bases and J by 2 bases, 3 bases remained unmatched. This CDR3 comprises 15 residues. CDR1 LGHDT and CDR2 YNNKEL come from the germline V gene (reference sequence). The CDR3 region is CASSQTTGTYNEQFF. The DNA of the CDR3 is TGTGCCAGCAGCCAAACGACAGGGACCTACAATGAGCAGTTCTTC.

The CDR3 nucleotides are TGTGCCAGCAGCTTGGGTATAGTGAACACTGAAGCTTTCTTT. Translation gives CASSLGIVNTEAFF. This sequence joins TRBV5-4 and TRBJ1-1; D not resolved. V was shortened by 0 bases and J by 0 bases, with 6 bases between the two germline ends. This CDR3 spans 14 amino acids. Per the germline V gene, CDR1 is SGHNT and CDR2 is YYREEE (reference sequence).

This chain uses TRBV3-1 (or the pseudogene TRBV3-2) with TRBJ1-1; D unresolved. V shed 2 bases and J shed 5 bases, with 12 bases lying between them. There are 14 residues in the CDR3. Per germline, CDR1 LGHDT and CDR2 YNNKEL (reference sequence). This chain's CDR3 is CASSQRASSTEAFF. The CDR3 DNA reads as TGTGCCAGCAGCCAAAGGGCCTCATCTACTGAAGCTTTCTTT.

The chain uses TRBV5-5 and TRBJ1-4; D might be TRBD1 (5 bases). The CDR3 extends over 15 amino acids. Trimming left V 4 bases short and J 4 bases short, with 14 bases between. Germline V gene lookup returns CDR1 SGHKS and CDR2 YYEKEE (reference sequence). CDR3 loop: CASSGSAGINEKLFF. The DNA for the CDR3 is TGTGCCAGCAGCGGGTCGGCAGGGATTAATGAAAAACTGTTTTTT.

V is TRBV3-1 (or the pseudogene TRBV3-2) and J is TRBJ2-3; 7 nucleotides match TRBD1. The CDR3 totals 14 residues. With V trimmed by 6 bases and J by 1 base, 4 bases remained unmatched. Germline CDR1 reads LGHDT; CDR2 reads YNNKEL (reference sequence). The CDR3, as DNA: TGTGCCAGCAGTACCGGACAGGGCACAGATACGCAGTATTTT. It encodes CASSTGQGTDTQYF.

This chain links TRBV10-3 with TRBJ2-5; the D is unclear. The CDR3 is 14 amino acids. V lost 0 bases and J lost 1, with 6 bases in between. CDR1 ENHRY and CDR2 SYGVKD come from the germline V gene. The CDR3 sequence is CAISESTGQETQYF. The CDR3, as DNA: TGTGCCATCAGTGAGTCGACTGGCCAAGAGACCCAGTACTTC.

The chain links TRBV18 to TRBJ2-7; D might be TRBD1 (5 bases). Trimming took off 3 bases at V and 4 bases at J, with 13 bases between the two ends. Germline CDR1 and CDR2: KGHSH and LQKENI. This CDR3 has 14 residues. The CDR3 region is CASSPGQALYEQYF. In DNA, the CDR3 is TGTGCCAGCTCACCGGGGCAGGCATTGTACGAGCAGTACTTC.

The chain is built from TRBV9 and TRBJ1-6, with 7 positions matching TRBD1. V lost 0 bases to trimming and J lost 10 bases; unmatched junction nucleotides: 10. CDR3 length: 16 residues. Germline CDR1 is SGDLS and CDR2 is YYNGEE. Here the CDR3 DNA reads TGTGCCAGCAGCGTAGCTTCCCACAGGGGACGCTCACCCCTCCACTTT. Amino acids: CASSVASHRGRSPLHF.

This clone appeared a single time. The chain links TRBV19 to TRBJ1-1; D is unclear. V was trimmed by 8 bases and J by 1 base, leaving 11 bases between them. Germline loops: CDR1 LNHDA, CDR2 SQIVND (reference sequence). The CDR3 contains 13 residues. The CDR3 loop is CASAEDGNTEAFF. The CDR3 nucleotides are TGTGCCAGTGCCGAGGACGGGAACACTGAAGCTTTCTTT.

The chain carries TRBV7-2 and TRBJ2-3; tentative D call: TRBD1 (5 bases). The length of the CDR3 is 14 residues. With 0 bases removed from V and 5 bases from J, the gap between germline ends came to 9 bases. The germline V gene encodes CDR1 SGHTA and CDR2 FQGNSA. CDR3 nucleotides: TGTGCCAGCAGCTTAGCGCTGGGGCAAGATACGCAGTATTTT. This translates into CASSLALGQDTQYF.

The genes are TRBV4-2 and TRBJ1-1; D unclear. The CDR3 sequence is 15 residues long. V shed 4 bases and J shed 0 bases, with 12 bases lying between them. Germline values: CDR1 LGHNA, CDR2 YNFKEQ. CDR3 sequence (DNA): TGTGCCAGCAGCCGAGGACTAGGAGTGAACACTGAAGCTTTCTTT. The encoded protein is CASSRGLGVNTEAFF.

This chain links TRBV10-3 with TRBJ1-5; maybe TRBD1 (5 bases). The germline V and J ends were trimmed by 0 bases and 2 bases, with 8 bases remaining between them. The CDR3 spans 15 residues. Per the germline V gene, CDR1 is ENHRY and CDR2 is SYGVKD. CDR3 coding DNA: TGTGCCATCAGTGAGTCCCAGGGCCGCAATCAGCCCCAGCATTTT. Protein: CAISESQGRNQPQHF.